This TCR beta chain was identified during a study of metastatic and nonmetastatic thyroid tumors. Study details: For malignant and benign thyroid patients, tumor or nodule tissue and blood were the sources whose repertoires were compared.

Many counts were recorded for this clone. Its antigen is not identified. CDR1 is MDHEN, CDR2 SYDVKM, per germline. V was clipped by 5 bases and J by 3 bases; unmatched bases: 4. This CDR3 comprises 14 residues. The authors' processing: Researchers built a distant-metastasis classifier for papillary thyroid cancer that drew on CDR3 differences across clinicopathological groups. TCRdb ran MiXCR on the PCR reads. TCRdb, not the original authors, processed these V and J calls. In the table there are approximately 31,000 clones, 15% to 20% of which are singletons. Overall study results and limits: Patients with malignant thyroid tumors reportedly had significantly higher TCR beta diversity than those with benign nodules, in blood and tumor.

No treatment had been given to any patient before thyroid surgery. Sequencing used blood. The chain uses TRBV28 and TRBJ1-1, with 9 bases identical to TRBD1. The sequence was obtained from a female donor with papillary thyroid cancer or a benign thyroid nodule (not recorded which). Some clones in this sample may be carry-over from other donors' samples. CDR3 protein: CASSPGQGHTEAFF. DNA for the CDR3: TGTGCCAGCAGTCCCGGACAGGGGCACACTGAAGCTTTCTTT. Based on the CDR3 plus reference TRBV28 and TRBJ1-1, the full variable domain is DVKVTQSSRYLVKRTGEKVFLECVQDMDHENMFWYRQDPGLGLRLIYFSYDVKMKEKGDIPEGYSVSREKKERFSLILESASTNQTSMYLCASSPGQGHTEAFFGQGTRLTVV.